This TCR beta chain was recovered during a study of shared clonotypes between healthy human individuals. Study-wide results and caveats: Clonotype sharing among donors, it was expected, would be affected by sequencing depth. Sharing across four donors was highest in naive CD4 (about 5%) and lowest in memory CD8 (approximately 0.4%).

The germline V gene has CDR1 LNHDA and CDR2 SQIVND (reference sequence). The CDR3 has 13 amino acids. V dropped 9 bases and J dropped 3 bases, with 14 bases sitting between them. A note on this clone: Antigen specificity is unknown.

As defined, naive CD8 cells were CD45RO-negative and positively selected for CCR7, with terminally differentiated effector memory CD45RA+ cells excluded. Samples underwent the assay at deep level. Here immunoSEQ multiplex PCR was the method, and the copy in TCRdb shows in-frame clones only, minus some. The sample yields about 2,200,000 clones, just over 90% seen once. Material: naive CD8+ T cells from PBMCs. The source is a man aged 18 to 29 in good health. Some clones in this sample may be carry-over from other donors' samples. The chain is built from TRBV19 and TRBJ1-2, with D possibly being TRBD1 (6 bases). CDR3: CASRTDAYYGYTF. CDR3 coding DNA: TGTGCCAGCAGGACAGACGCGTACTATGGCTACACCTTC.